This T cell receptor (beta chain) was identified in a study of CD8+CD57+ T cells in acquired aplastic anemia. Study-level results: Patients did not significantly differ from controls in CD8+ Simpson's diversity.

For sequencing, patients were chosen who had shown expansion of CD8+CD57+ cells by flow cytometry. On this clonotype itself: Its antigen is still unknown.

TCR beta VDJ and CDR3 were profiled, and genomic DNA was the template. MiXCR, run by TCRdb on the reads, gives a single entry per CDR3 protein. Of approximately 250,000 distinct CDR3 sequences detected, approximately 86% appear once; the ten largest clones hold approximately 40%. Germline V lookup: CDR1 DFQATT, CDR2 SNEGSKA (reference sequence). CDR3 size: 16 residues. Trimming left V 3 bases short and J 6 bases short, with 18 bases between. Sequencing was done on a sample of sorted CD4+, CD8+, or CD8+CD57+ T cells (not recorded which) from PBMCs. The sequence derives from a human donor with aplastic anemia. The J gene is TRBJ1-6, the V gene TRBV20-1; possible D gene TRBD1, 5 bases. CDR3 sequence: CSARTDNDCLNSPLHF. The CDR3 DNA is TGCAGTGCTAGGACGGACAACGACTGCCTTAATTCACCCCTCCACTTT.